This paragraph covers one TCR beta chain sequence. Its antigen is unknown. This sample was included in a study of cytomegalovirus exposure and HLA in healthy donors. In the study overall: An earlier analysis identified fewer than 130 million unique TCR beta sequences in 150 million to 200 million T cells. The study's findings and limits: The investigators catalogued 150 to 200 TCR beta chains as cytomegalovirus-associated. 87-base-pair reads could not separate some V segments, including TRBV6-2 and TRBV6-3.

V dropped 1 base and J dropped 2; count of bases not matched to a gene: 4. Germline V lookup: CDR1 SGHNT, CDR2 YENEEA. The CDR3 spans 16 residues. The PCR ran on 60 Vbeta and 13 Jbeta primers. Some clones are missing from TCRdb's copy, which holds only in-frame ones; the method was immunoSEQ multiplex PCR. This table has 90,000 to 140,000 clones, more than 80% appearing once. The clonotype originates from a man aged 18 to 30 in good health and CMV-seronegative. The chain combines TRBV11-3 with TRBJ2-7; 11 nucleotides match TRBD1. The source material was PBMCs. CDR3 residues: CASSLGGQGGTYEQYF. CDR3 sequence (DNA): TGTGCCAGCAGCTTAGGGGGACAGGGGGGGACCTACGAGCAGTACTTC. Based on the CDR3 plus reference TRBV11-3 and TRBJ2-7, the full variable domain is EAGVVQSPRYKIIEKKQPVAFWCNPISGHNTLYWYLQNLGQGPELLIRYENEEAVDDSQLPKDRFSAERLKGVDSTLKIQPAELGDSAVYLCASSLGGQGGTYEQYFGPGTRLTVT.